The 25 T cell receptor beta chains below were found in one sample sequenced in a study of blood T cell repertoires in COVID-19. Sequencing was performed with immunoSEQ multiplex PCR; in TCRdb, only in-frame clones are kept and a portion is missing. Of fewer than 400,000 clones listed, roughly nine tenths are singletons. The material sequenced was PBMCs or T cells enriched from blood (not recorded which). Receptors were obtained from a woman in her twenties or thirties who had recovered from COVID-19.

The rearrangement joins TRBV20-1 to TRBJ1-1, with TRBD1 matching over 8 bases. The length of the CDR3 is 11 residues. Per germline, CDR1 DFQATT and CDR2 SNEGSKA (reference sequence). CDR3 loop: CRAGGRTEAFF. CDR3 DNA: TGCAGGGCAGGGGGCAGGACTGAAGCTTTCTTT.

Comments on this clone: A much more abundant neighbour one base away suggests this may be a read error. Other DNA sequences in this specimen translate into the identical CDR3. V usage is TRBV12-3 or TRBV12-4 and J usage is TRBJ1-2; possible D gene TRBD1, 6 bases. Trimming took 3 bases from V and 5 from J, leaving 10 bases between them. The CDR3 has 13 amino acids. The CDR3, as DNA: TGTGCCAGCAGTTTGGGTCAGGGGTATGGCTACACCTTC. Amino acids: CASSLGQGYGYTF.

The chain recombines TRBV5-1 with TRBJ2-7, with 8 bases that match TRBD2. V lost 0 bases to trimming and J lost 2 bases; unmatched junction nucleotides: 4. The CDR3 totals 15 residues. Germline CDR1 is SGHRS and CDR2 is YFSETQ. CDR3 in DNA: TGCGCCAGCAGCTTGGAACTAGCGGCGACCTACGAGCAGTACTTC. Its translation is CASSLELAATYEQYF. Based on the CDR3 plus reference TRBV5-1 and TRBJ2-7, the full variable domain is KAGVTQTPRYLIKTRGQQVTLSCSPISGHRSVSWYQQTPGQGLQFLFEYFSETQRNKGNFPGRFSGRQFSNSRSEMNVSTLELGDSALYLCASSLELAATYEQYFGPGTRLTVT.

The V gene is TRBV2, the J gene TRBJ2-1; no definite D call. This CDR3 region has 13 residues. Germline V gene sequence: CDR1 SNHLY, CDR2 FYNNEI. Trimming pared 4 bases from V and 2 bases from J, leaving 6 bases between. The CDR3 spells CASSVNTYNEQFF. CDR3 in DNA: TGTGCCAGCAGTGTGAACACCTACAATGAGCAGTTCTTC.

The chain links TRBV5-6 to TRBJ1-3; D perhaps matches TRBD1 (6 bases). The CDR3 loop spans 16 amino acids. Trimming left V 0 bases short and J 5 bases short, with 15 bases between. Germline loops: CDR1 SGHDT, CDR2 YYEEEE. CDR3 sequence (DNA): TGTGCCAGCAGCTTGGGGACAGAGCCCCAGCGAAACACCATATATTTT. Translating it yields CASSLGTEPQRNTIYF. Full variable domain (rest looked up from reference TRBV5-6 and TRBJ1-3): DAGVTQSPTHLIKTRGQQVTLRCSPKSGHDTVSWYQQALGQGPQFIFQYYEEEERQRGNFPDRFSGHQFPNYSSELNVNALLLGDSALYLCASSLGTEPQRNTIYFGEGSWLTVV.

The chain couples TRBV6-2 or TRBV6-3 to TRBJ2-1; 14 bases align to TRBD2. In germline, CDR1 is MNHEY, CDR2 SVGEGT. Trimming took 5 bases from V and 9 from J; bases not matched to a gene: 15. The CDR3 spans 18 residues. As DNA, the CDR3 is TGTGCCAGCAGTAAGCCGGGACTAGCGGGAGTCCAGCGCATTGAGCAGTTCTTC. It is translated as CASSKPGLAGVQRIEQFF.

The rearrangement links TRBV2 to TRBJ2-3; the D gene is possibly TRBD2 (6 bases). Germline-derived CDR1 and CDR2 are SNHLY and FYNNEI. The CDR3 extends over 15 amino acids. V lost 6 bases and J lost 2, with 15 bases in between. Written as DNA, the CDR3 is TGTGCCAGCAGCGGCACTAGCATCTACACAGATACGCAGTATTTT. It specifies CASSGTSIYTDTQYF.

On this clone: The same CDR3 also results from other DNA sequences found in this sample. The chain couples TRBV30 to TRBJ1-5; tentatively, D is TRBD1 (6 bases). Germline assignment: CDR1 GTSNPN and CDR2 SVGIG (reference sequence). CDR3 length equals 13 residues. Deletions cut 0 bases from V and 6 bases from J, with 9 bases between. The CDR3 region is CAWSVQGGQPQHF. DNA of the CDR3: TGTGCCTGGAGTGTACAGGGCGGTCAGCCCCAGCATTTT.

This chain links TRBV4-3 with TRBJ2-7, with 8 bases that match TRBD1. Germline V lookup: CDR1 LGHNA, CDR2 YSLEER. V trimming: 3 bases; J trimming: 4 bases; junction bases outside the gene matches: 8. CDR3 size: 15 residues. CDR3 DNA: TGCGCCAGCAGCCAGTCGACAGGGGAAGAATACGAGCAGTACTTC. This sequence encodes CASSQSTGEEYEQYF.

This chain uses TRBV30 with TRBJ2-3; tentatively, D is TRBD1 (5 bases). Germline V lookup: CDR1 GTSNPN, CDR2 SVGIG (reference sequence). This CDR3 contains 17 residues. With 0 bases removed from V and 2 bases from J, the gap between germline ends came to 18 bases. The CDR3 spells CAWSVRGLLRDTDTQYF. The CDR3 DNA reads TGTGCCTGGAGTGTACGAGGCCTCCTCAGGGACACAGATACGCAGTATTTT.

The V and J genes are TRBV7-9 and TRBJ2-7; 7 nucleotides line up with TRBD1. The CDR3 consists of 15 residues. Germline CDR1 SEHNR, CDR2 FQNEAQ (reference sequence). Trimming removed 4 bases from V and 3 bases from J; junction bases left unmatched: 9. CDR3 loop: CASSSSPGQFYEQYF. In DNA form, the CDR3 reads TGTGCCAGCAGCTCGTCACCGGGACAGTTCTACGAGCAGTACTTC.

The V and J genes are TRBV14 and TRBJ2-1, with a tentative D call TRBD1 (6 bases). V lost 0 bases and J lost 2, with 11 bases in between. The CDR3 contains 16 residues. Per the germline V gene, CDR1 is SGHDN and CDR2 is FVKESK. The CDR3 bases are TGTGCCAGCAGCCAAGAACAGGGAAGCCCCTACAATGAGCAGTTCTTC. Translating it yields CASSQEQGSPYNEQFF.

The genes are TRBV3-1 (or the pseudogene TRBV3-2) and TRBJ2-1; possibly TRBD2 for D (6 bases). Per germline, CDR1 LGHDT and CDR2 YNNKEL (reference sequence). The CDR3 runs to 15 residues. V was cut by 3 bases and J by 5 bases, with 14 bases left in between. The CDR3 loop is CASSQAPSAHNEQFF. CDR3 nucleotide sequence: TGTGCCAGCAGCCAGGCGCCTAGCGCACACAATGAGCAGTTCTTC.

Concerning this clone: The sample has other DNA sequences that encode this CDR3 too. The chain employs TRBV12-5 and TRBJ2-7; D unclear. This CDR3 is built from 11 residues. The V gene lost 2 bases and the J gene lost 6 bases, with 5 bases spanning the gap. Germline CDR1 LGHNT, CDR2 FRNRAP. The CDR3 region is CASGLLSEQYF. In nucleotides, the CDR3 is TGTGCTAGTGGTTTGTTGAGCGAGCAGTACTTC.

CDR3 coding DNA: TGTGCCAGCAGTCGGGACAGGGGGCAACTCTATGGCTACACCTTC. Amino acid sequence: CASSRDRGQLYGYTF. The genes are TRBV7-9 and TRBJ1-2; TRBD1 matches 12 bases. Germline loops: CDR1 SEHNR, CDR2 FQNEAQ (reference sequence). The CDR3 has 15 amino acids. V lost 6 bases and J lost 4; bases outside the gene matches: 6. Full variable domain (rest looked up from reference TRBV7-9 and TRBJ1-2): DTGVSQNPRHKITKRGQNVTFRCDPISEHNRLYWYRQTLGQGPEFLTYFQNEAQLEKSRLLSDRFSAERPKGSFSTLEIQRTEQGDSAMYLCASSRDRGQLYGYTFGSGTRLTVV.

The table lists this clone with a count of one. The chain couples TRBV7-9 to TRBJ2-1; 8 bases agree with TRBD2. CDR3 size: 17 residues. V shed 2 bases, J shed 1 base, and the junction held 7 bases outside the gene matches. The V gene's germline CDR1 is SEHNR and CDR2 FQNEAQ (reference sequence). CDR3 in DNA: TGTGCCAGCAGCTTAAGGTCTAGCGGGCTTTCCTACAATGAGCAGTTCTTC. Its translation is CASSLRSSGLSYNEQFF.

The chain recombines TRBV28 with TRBJ1-2; D unclear. Germline V gene sequence: CDR1 MDHEN, CDR2 SYDVKM. This CDR3 is 13 amino acids long. V was clipped by 3 bases and J by 5 bases, with 10 bases between them. CDR3 residues: CASSFQQLYGYTF. CDR3 coding DNA: TGTGCCAGCAGTTTTCAACAGCTATATGGCTACACCTTC.

The CDR3, as DNA: TGTGCCAGCAGTTACTTAACAGGGGGAAGAGAGACCCAGTACTTC. This translates into CASSYLTGGRETQYF. V usage is TRBV6-2 or TRBV6-3 and J usage is TRBJ2-5, with 8 bases identical to TRBD1. This CDR3 has 15 amino acids. V shed 1 base, J shed 4 bases, and the junction held 5 bases outside the gene matches. Germline CDR1 MNHEY, CDR2 SVGEGT.

CDR3 nucleotides: TGCGCCAGCAGCCATGGGGCAGGGAGGACGGTCAACGAGCAGTACTTC. Residues: CASSHGAGRTVNEQYF. This chain uses TRBV4-1 with TRBJ2-7; tentatively, D is TRBD2 (6 bases). The germline V gene encodes CDR1 MGHRA and CDR2 YSYEKL. V was shortened by 3 bases and J by 5 bases, with 20 bases between the two germline ends. CDR3 length: 16 residues.

The rearrangement joins TRBV19 to TRBJ2-2; 9 nucleotides match TRBD1. Trimming at V came to 9 bases and at J to 3 bases, leaving 8 bases not matched to a gene. The CDR3 is made up of 15 amino acids. From germline, CDR1 is LNHDA and CDR2 SQIVND (reference sequence). The CDR3 sequence is CASNRDRVYTGELFF. CDR3 nucleotide sequence: TGTGCCAGCAACCGGGACAGGGTTTACACCGGGGAGCTGTTTTTT.

A remark on this clone: Relative to the germline gene, one junction end is altered; a read error may explain this. This chain uses TRBV19 with TRBJ1-5, with D perhaps matching TRBD1 (6 bases). The CDR3 has 18 residues. Germline-derived CDR1 and CDR2 are LNHDA and SQIVND (reference sequence). CDR3 bases: TGTACCAGTAGGTATCCCCCCGGGGGGCCGCGGGGCAATCAGCCCCAGCATTTT. Its protein product is CTSRYPPGGPRGNQPQHF.

The sample holds one count of this clone. The rearrangement joins TRBV29-1 to TRBJ1-2, with D possibly matching TRBD1 (5 bases). The CDR3 sequence is 12 residues long. The V gene lost 5 bases and the J gene lost 1 base, with 8 bases spanning the gap. Germline CDR1 is SQVTM and CDR2 is ANQGSEA. The CDR3, as DNA: TGCAGCGTTTTGGACATTAACTATGGCTACACCTTC. Translation: CSVLDINYGYTF.

The chain uses TRBV6-5 and TRBJ1-5; possible D gene TRBD1, 5 bases. This CDR3 region has 14 residues. In germline, CDR1 is MNHEY, CDR2 SVGAGI. Trimming removed 5 bases from V and 5 bases from J, with 13 bases in between. The CDR3 DNA follows: TGTGCCAGCAGTCCTTCTGGGGGGGATCAGCCCCAGCATTTT. Its translation: CASSPSGGDQPQHF.

The CDR3 loop reads CASGLVRTGEVYGYTF. For the CDR3, the DNA is TGTGCTAGTGGTTTGGTAAGGACAGGGGAGGTGTACGGCTACACCTTC. This chain connects TRBV12-5 to TRBJ1-2; the match to TRBD1 covers 9 bases. The V gene's germline CDR1 is LGHNT and CDR2 FRNRAP. V trimming: 0 bases; J trimming: 8 bases; junction bases outside the gene matches: 10. The CDR3 runs to 16 residues.

The CDR3 DNA reads TGCGCCAGCAGCATGTACAGGGGGAACACTGAAGCTTTCTTT. Its protein product is CASSMYRGNTEAFF. The chain carries TRBV5-1 and TRBJ1-1; 7 bases are a match to TRBD1. This CDR3 contains 14 residues. After removal of 4 bases from V and 1 base from J, the junction contained 4 bases not matched to a gene. Germline V lookup: CDR1 SGHRS, CDR2 YFSETQ.